Presented here are 30 T cell receptor beta chains from one specimen sequenced in a study of blood T cell repertoires in COVID-19. Assay used: immunoSEQ multiplex PCR; TCRdb lists only in-frame clones, some missing. The repertoire holds 80,000 to 100,000 clones, with about 90% as singletons. What was sequenced was peripheral blood. The source is a human donor in a cohort sampled during active COVID-19.

This clone was counted a single time. CDR3: CASSPYWGAGNTIYF. DNA of the CDR3: TGTGCCAGCAGCCCATACTGGGGGGCTGGAAACACCATATATTTT. The chain uses TRBV6-5 and TRBJ1-3; D is perhaps TRBD1 (5 bases). The germline V and J ends were trimmed by 6 bases and 2 bases, with 14 bases remaining between them. Germline CDR1 is MNHEY and CDR2 is SVGAGI. The CDR3 length is 15 residues.

The chain recombines TRBV6-6 with TRBJ2-7; D not resolved. The CDR3 has 15 amino acids. Germline assignment: CDR1 MNHNY and CDR2 SVGAGI (reference sequence). V lost 2 bases, J lost 2 bases, and 13 bases lay in between. The CDR3 reads CASSYGPHDTYEQYF. The CDR3 nucleotides are TGTGCCAGCAGTTACGGGCCGCACGACACCTACGAGCAGTACTTC.

DNA of the CDR3: TGCGCCAGCAGCTTCTCCACCCTAGGTGAAAAACTGTTTTTT. Its protein product is CASSFSTLGEKLFF. The rearrangement uses TRBV5-1 and TRBJ1-4; D unresolved. V gave up 2 bases and J gave up 7 bases, with 12 bases separating them. The CDR3 covers 14 residues. CDR1 is SGHRS and CDR2 is YFSETQ in the germline V gene.

This chain joins TRBV5-1 and TRBJ1-5; D is undetermined. This CDR3 has 15 amino acids. V shed 5 bases and J shed 1 base, with 13 bases lying between them. Looked up from germline, CDR1 is SGHRS and CDR2 is YFSETQ. CDR3 loop: CASRTEPLSNQPQHF. The CDR3 DNA is TGCGCCAGCAGAACAGAACCGCTAAGCAATCAGCCCCAGCATTTT.

The J gene is TRBJ1-1, the V gene TRBV19; 7 bases align to TRBD1. Trimming at V came to 10 bases and at J to 0 bases, leaving 14 bases not matched to a gene. The length of the CDR3 is 16 residues. The germline V gene encodes CDR1 LNHDA and CDR2 SQIVND (reference sequence). Written as DNA, the CDR3 is TGTGCCACCACCCCCGGGACAGCCGTGATGAACACTGAAGCTTTCTTT. Protein sequence: CATTPGTAVMNTEAFF.

This chain joins TRBV28 and TRBJ2-3; 11 positions match TRBD1. The V segment lost 2 bases and the J segment 9 bases; nucleotides outside the gene matches: 10. Germline lookup yields CDR1 MDHEN and CDR2 SYDVKM. The CDR3 has 16 amino acids. The CDR3 protein is CASSLRGTGGGATQYF. The DNA for the CDR3 is TGTGCCAGCAGTTTACGTGGGACAGGGGGAGGTGCGACGCAGTATTTT.

In its sample, this clone was seen many times. The rearrangement uses TRBV19 and TRBJ2-7; D might be TRBD1 (6 bases). Trimming pared 5 bases from V and 0 bases from J, leaving 8 bases between. This CDR3 is 13 amino acids long. Germline CDR1 and CDR2: LNHDA and SQIVND (reference sequence). The CDR3: CASSPTGSYEQYF. CDR3 coding DNA: TGTGCCAGTAGTCCGACAGGCTCCTACGAGCAGTACTTC.

This chain links TRBV27 with TRBJ2-7, with D perhaps TRBD1 (6 bases). Germline V CDR1 and CDR2: MNHEY, SMNVEV (reference sequence). V was cut by 3 bases and J by 6 bases, with 15 bases left in between. The length of the CDR3 is 14 residues. In nucleotides, the CDR3 is TGTGCCAGCAGTTTCGACAGGACCCCAACCGAGCAGTACTTC. Amino acids: CASSFDRTPTEQYF.

The chain links TRBV6-5 to TRBJ1-2; D possibly corresponds to TRBD1 (5 bases). Trimming removed 7 bases at V and 6 bases at J, with 12 bases between. This CDR3 has 12 amino acids. The V gene's germline CDR1 is MNHEY and CDR2 SVGAGI. CDR3 loop: CASTVGQNGYTF. For the CDR3, the DNA is TGTGCCAGCACGGTGGGGCAAAATGGCTACACCTTC.

This chain links TRBV28 with TRBJ2-5; TRBD2 is a possible D gene (6 bases). V shed 3 bases and J shed 7 bases, with 21 bases lying between them. The CDR3 sequence is 16 residues long. Germline-derived CDR1 and CDR2 are MDHEN and SYDVKM. CDR3 sequence: CASSFMASEVQGTQYF. The CDR3 DNA reads as TGTGCCAGCAGTTTCATGGCTAGCGAGGTTCAGGGGACCCAGTACTTC.

The chain recombines TRBV5-1 with TRBJ2-3; 7 bases agree with TRBD2. The CDR3 consists of 15 residues. Germline values: CDR1 SGHRS, CDR2 YFSETQ. Unmatched junction bases numbered 6, after V lost 1 base and J lost 4 bases. For the CDR3, the DNA is TGCGCCAGCAGCTTGACTGGCGGGAGCGCAGATACGCAGTATTTT. Amino acids: CASSLTGGSADTQYF.

The chain couples TRBV7-6 to TRBJ2-3, with TRBD2 as a possible D gene (6 bases). Trimming stripped 1 base from V and 2 bases from J, with 10 bases between. This CDR3 region has 15 residues. Germline values: CDR1 SGHVS, CDR2 FNYEAQ. In DNA, the CDR3 is TGTGCCAGCAGCTTAGAGGCGGGAATCACAGATACGCAGTATTTT. Protein sequence: CASSLEAGITDTQYF.

CDR3 bases: TGTGCCAGCAGCACTCTAGCGGGAGGGCCCACCGGGGAGCTGTTTTTT. Amino acid sequence: CASSTLAGGPTGELFF. The J gene is TRBJ2-2, the V gene TRBV9, with 12 bases aligning to TRBD2. This CDR3 has 16 amino acids. Germline V CDR1 and CDR2: SGDLS, YYNGEE. The trim removed 4 bases at V and 4 bases at J, leaving 5 bases unmatched.

V is TRBV28 and J is TRBJ2-1, with 10 bases identical to TRBD2. Germline trimming cut 0 bases from V and 3 bases from J; bases unmatched to any gene: 8. This CDR3 contains 18 residues. Germline values: CDR1 MDHEN, CDR2 SYDVKM. This CDR3 is CASSLWGTSGIIYNEQFF. DNA of the CDR3: TGTGCCAGCAGTTTATGGGGCACTAGCGGGATTATCTACAATGAGCAGTTCTTC.

The genes are TRBV29-1 and TRBJ1-6; 7 bases are a match to TRBD1. J lost 7 bases, V lost 5 bases, and 8 bases had no gene match. CDR3 length equals 14 residues. Germline values: CDR1 SQVTM, CDR2 ANQGSEA. Here the CDR3 DNA reads TGCAGCGTTAAGACAGGGAGTGACAATTCACCCCTCCACTTT. Protein product: CSVKTGSDNSPLHF.

This rearrangement joins TRBV9 to TRBJ1-2; 9 bases are shared with TRBD1. Germline V lookup: CDR1 SGDLS, CDR2 YYNGEE. V shed 0 bases and J 5 bases; nucleotides not matched to a gene: 17. The CDR3 has 19 amino acids. In DNA form, the CDR3 reads TGTGCCAGCAGCGTAGTTTATGGGACAGGGTACATTGGTGGGTATGGCTACACCTTC. As protein: CASSVVYGTGYIGGYGYTF.

The chain carries TRBV5-6 and TRBJ1-5; D remains unclear. The CDR3 covers 16 residues. Germline CDR1 reads SGHDT; CDR2 reads YYEEEE. Trimming removed 0 bases at V and 2 bases at J, with 12 bases between. The CDR3 bases are TGTGCCAGCAGCTTGGGCCCAGGCTGGGGCAATCAGCCCCAGCATTTT. Protein product: CASSLGPGWGNQPQHF.

J is TRBJ2-2 and V is TRBV14, with TRBD2 matching 8 bases. This CDR3 is 17 amino acids long. V was clipped by 8 bases and J by 5 bases; unmatched bases: 16. Germline V gene lookup returns CDR1 SGHDN and CDR2 FVKESK. The CDR3 DNA reads TGTGCCAGCGACGGCTCTGCGCGGGAGGTGGGGACCGGGGAGCTGTTTTTT. Encoded protein: CASDGSAREVGTGELFF.

This chain links TRBV7-3 with TRBJ2-7; 9 bases are shared with TRBD2. V trimming: 2 bases; J trimming: 2 bases; junction bases outside the gene matches: 4. The CDR3 runs 15 residues. Germline lookup yields CDR1 SGHTA and CDR2 FQGTGA. The CDR3 DNA sequence: TGTGCCAGCAGCTTAGAGGCGGGAGGGGCCTACGAGCAGTACTTC. As protein: CASSLEAGGAYEQYF.

This sequence joins TRBV29-1 and TRBJ1-2, with D maybe TRBD1 (6 bases). CDR3 length: 15 residues. The V gene's germline CDR1 is SQVTM and CDR2 ANQGSEA. The V gene lost 7 bases and the J gene lost 1 base, with 19 bases spanning the gap. The CDR3 nucleotides are TGCAGCGCCGTAGGGGGGGATGAGGGTAACTATGGCTACACCTTC. Its translation is CSAVGGDEGNYGYTF.

V is TRBV5-4 and J is TRBJ2-1; 14 bases match TRBD2. The V and J ends lost 4 bases and 7 bases, in that order; junction bases with no gene match: 7. CDR3 length equals 16 residues. Germline V gene data show CDR1 as SGHNT and CDR2 as YYREEE (reference sequence). CDR3 in amino acids: CASSETSGRAQNEQFF. The CDR3 DNA is TGTGCCAGCAGCGAGACTAGCGGGAGGGCACAAAATGAGCAGTTCTTC.

This clone was found once. The rearrangement joins TRBV27 to TRBJ2-7, with 13 bases lining up with TRBD2. The CDR3 is made up of 17 amino acids. Germline loops: CDR1 MNHEY, CDR2 SMNVEV (reference sequence). The ends lost 5 bases at V and 5 bases at J; junction bases unmatched: 12. The CDR3 is CASSLRVLAGGPNEQYF. CDR3 DNA sequence: TGTGCCAGCAGTCTAAGGGTACTAGCGGGAGGGCCAAACGAGCAGTACTTC.

The chain couples TRBV6-5 to TRBJ1-6; D is ambiguous. Trimming removed 2 bases from V and 4 bases from J, with 6 bases in between. CDR1 is MNHEY and CDR2 is SVGAGI in the germline V gene. This CDR3 comprises 14 residues. The CDR3 region has the DNA TGTGCCAGCAGTTACGGGCAGTATAATTCACCCCTCCACTTT. Its translation: CASSYGQYNSPLHF.

This sequence joins TRBV5-1 and TRBJ2-1; tentative D call: TRBD1 (6 bases). The CDR3 is made up of 14 amino acids. V lost 1 base and J lost 7, with 12 bases in between. In germline, CDR1 is SGHRS, CDR2 YFSETQ. CDR3 nucleotide sequence: TGCGCCAGCAGCTTGCGGACAGAACTTAATGAGCAGTTCTTC. This codes for CASSLRTELNEQFF.

This clone came up a few times. The J gene is TRBJ2-7, the V gene TRBV28, with unresolved D. Germline V lookup: CDR1 MDHEN, CDR2 SYDVKM. The CDR3 spans 13 residues. Trimming pared 6 bases from V and 2 bases from J, leaving 11 bases between. This CDR3 reads CASSRRSTYEQYF. The CDR3 DNA is TGTGCCAGCAGCCGGCGGAGCACCTACGAGCAGTACTTC.

The V call is TRBV24-1, the J call TRBJ2-5; 8 nucleotides match TRBD1. CDR3 length equals 15 residues. Germline loops: CDR1 KGHDR, CDR2 SFDVKD. The V segment lost 5 bases and the J segment 5 bases; nucleotides outside the gene matches: 9. The CDR3, as DNA: TGTGCCACCAGTGCATATTCAGGGGGCCGGGAGACCCAGTACTTC. This gives the protein CATSAYSGGRETQYF.

The J gene is TRBJ2-7, the V gene TRBV7-9, with TRBD2 matching over 14 bases. V shed 5 bases, J shed 0 bases, and the junction held 12 bases outside the gene matches. Germline V gene lookup returns CDR1 SEHNR and CDR2 FQNEAQ (reference sequence). CDR3 length: 19 amino acids. CDR3 loop: CASSGGGGLAGVYSYEQYF. As DNA, the CDR3 is TGTGCCAGCAGCGGAGGCGGGGGACTAGCGGGAGTGTACTCCTACGAGCAGTACTTC.

This chain joins TRBV27 and TRBJ1-2; D is uncertain. V was trimmed by 6 bases and J by 2 bases, leaving 13 bases between them. The CDR3 contains 14 residues. Germline values: CDR1 MNHEY, CDR2 SMNVEV (reference sequence). CDR3 DNA: TGTGCCAGCAGCCCACTCGGAGAAAACTATGGCTACACCTTC. This codes for CASSPLGENYGYTF.

The chain carries TRBV19 and TRBJ2-5; D gene unclear. Germline V CDR1 and CDR2: LNHDA, SQIVND (reference sequence). Between the trimmed V and J ends, which lost 0 bases and 9 bases, there was a span of 11 bases. This CDR3 is 13 amino acids long. CDR3 DNA: TGTGCCAGTAGTATAGATCGATCCCGGGCCCAGTACTTC. It yields the protein CASSIDRSRAQYF.

This chain joins TRBV9 and TRBJ1-5; TRBD1 aligns across 8 bases. After removal of 3 bases from V and 5 bases from J, the junction contained 4 bases not matched to a gene. Germline loops: CDR1 SGDLS, CDR2 YYNGEE. The CDR3 spans 14 residues. Here the CDR3 DNA reads TGTGCCAGCAGCGCCATGGACAGGGATCAGCCCCAGCATTTT. Protein: CASSAMDRDQPQHF. The full variable domain, with the rest looked up from reference TRBV9 and TRBJ1-5, is DSGVTQTPKHLITATGQRVTLRCSPRSGDLSVYWYQQSLDQGLQFLIQYYNGEERAKGNILERFSAQQFPDLHSELNLSSLELGDSALYFCASSAMDRDQPQHFGDGTRLSIL.